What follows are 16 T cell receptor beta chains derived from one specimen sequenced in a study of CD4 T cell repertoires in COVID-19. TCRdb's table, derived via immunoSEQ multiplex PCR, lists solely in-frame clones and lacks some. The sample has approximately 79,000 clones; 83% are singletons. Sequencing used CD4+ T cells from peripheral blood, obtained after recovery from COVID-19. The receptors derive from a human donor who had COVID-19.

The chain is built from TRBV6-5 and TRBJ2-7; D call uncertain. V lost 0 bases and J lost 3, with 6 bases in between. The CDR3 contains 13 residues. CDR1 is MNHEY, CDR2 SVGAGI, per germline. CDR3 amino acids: CASSYSGFYEQYF. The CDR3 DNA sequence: TGTGCCAGCAGTTACTCGGGGTTCTACGAGCAGTACTTC.

The CDR3 loop reads CASSERGAYNEQFF. The CDR3 bases are TGCGCCAGCAGTGAAAGGGGCGCCTACAATGAGCAGTTCTTC. This chain joins TRBV10-1 and TRBJ2-1; TRBD1 is a possible D gene (5 bases). This CDR3 region has 14 residues. From germline, CDR1 is WNHNN and CDR2 SYGVQD (reference sequence). V lost 3 bases and J lost 2, with 8 bases in between.

CDR3 nucleotide sequence: TGTGCCAGCAGCTTAGTCCACGGCGGCGAGCAGTACTTC. It specifies CASSLVHGGEQYF. The chain combines TRBV7-2 with TRBJ2-7, with D uncertain. The germline gives CDR1 SGHTA, CDR2 FQGNSA. This CDR3 is 13 amino acids long. V was shortened by 1 base and J by 6 bases, with 10 bases between the two germline ends.

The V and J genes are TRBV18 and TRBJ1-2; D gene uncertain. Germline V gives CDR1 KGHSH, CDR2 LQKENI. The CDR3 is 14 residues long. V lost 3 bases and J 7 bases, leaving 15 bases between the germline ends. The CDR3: CASSPIHPKGGYTF. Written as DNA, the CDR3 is TGTGCCAGCTCACCTATACACCCGAAGGGTGGCTACACCTTC.

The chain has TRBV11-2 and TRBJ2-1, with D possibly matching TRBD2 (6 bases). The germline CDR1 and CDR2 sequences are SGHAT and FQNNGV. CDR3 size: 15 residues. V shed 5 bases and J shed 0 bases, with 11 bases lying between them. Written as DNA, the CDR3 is TGTGCCAGCAGCCCGGGACTTAGCTCCTACAATGAGCAGTTCTTC. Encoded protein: CASSPGLSSYNEQFF. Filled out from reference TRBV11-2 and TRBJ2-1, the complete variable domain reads EAGVAQSPRYKIIEKRQSVAFWCNPISGHATLYWYQQILGQGPKLLIQFQNNGVVDDSQLPKDRFSAERLKGVDSTLKIQPAKLEDSAVYLCASSPGLSSYNEQFFGPGTRLTVL.

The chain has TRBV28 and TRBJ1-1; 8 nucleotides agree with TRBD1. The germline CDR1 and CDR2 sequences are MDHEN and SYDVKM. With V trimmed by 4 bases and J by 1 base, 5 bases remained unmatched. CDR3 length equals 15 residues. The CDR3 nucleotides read TGTGCCAGCAGTTCGGGGACAGGTCGGAACACTGAAGCTTTCTTT. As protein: CASSSGTGRNTEAFF.

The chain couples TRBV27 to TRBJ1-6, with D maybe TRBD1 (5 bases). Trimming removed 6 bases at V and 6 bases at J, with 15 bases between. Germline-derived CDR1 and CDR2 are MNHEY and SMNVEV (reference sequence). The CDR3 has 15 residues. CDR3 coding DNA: TGTGCCAGCAGAAGCGCCGGGGCAGGTAATTCACCCCTCCACTTT. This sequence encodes CASRSAGAGNSPLHF.

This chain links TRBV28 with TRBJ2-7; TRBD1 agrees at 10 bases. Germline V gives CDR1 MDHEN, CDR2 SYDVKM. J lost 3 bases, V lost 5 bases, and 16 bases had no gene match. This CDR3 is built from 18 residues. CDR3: CASSKSDRGRFGIYEQYF. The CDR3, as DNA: TGTGCCAGCAGTAAAAGCGACAGGGGGCGCTTTGGTATCTACGAGCAGTACTTC.

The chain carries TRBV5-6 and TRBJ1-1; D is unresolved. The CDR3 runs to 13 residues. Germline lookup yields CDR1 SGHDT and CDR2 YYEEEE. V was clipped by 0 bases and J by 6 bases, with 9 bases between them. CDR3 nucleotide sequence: TGTGCCAGCAGCTTGGGGGAAAGGGCTGAAGCTTTCTTT. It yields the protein CASSLGERAEAFF.

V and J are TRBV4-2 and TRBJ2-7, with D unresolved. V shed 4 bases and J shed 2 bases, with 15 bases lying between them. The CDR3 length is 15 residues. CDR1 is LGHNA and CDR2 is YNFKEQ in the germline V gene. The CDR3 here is CASSPQPTPAYEQYF. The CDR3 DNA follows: TGTGCCAGCAGCCCCCAGCCAACCCCGGCCTACGAGCAGTACTTC.

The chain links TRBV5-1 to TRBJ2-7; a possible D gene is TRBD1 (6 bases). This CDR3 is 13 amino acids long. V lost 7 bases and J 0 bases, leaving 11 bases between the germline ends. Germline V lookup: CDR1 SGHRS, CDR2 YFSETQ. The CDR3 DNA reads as TGCGCCAGCTCCAACAGGGTCTCCTACGAGCAGTACTTC. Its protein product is CASSNRVSYEQYF. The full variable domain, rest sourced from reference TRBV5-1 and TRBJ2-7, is KAGVTQTPRYLIKTRGQQVTLSCSPISGHRSVSWYQQTPGQGLQFLFEYFSETQRNKGNFPGRFSGRQFSNSRSEMNVSTLELGDSALYLCASSNRVSYEQYFGPGTRLTVT.

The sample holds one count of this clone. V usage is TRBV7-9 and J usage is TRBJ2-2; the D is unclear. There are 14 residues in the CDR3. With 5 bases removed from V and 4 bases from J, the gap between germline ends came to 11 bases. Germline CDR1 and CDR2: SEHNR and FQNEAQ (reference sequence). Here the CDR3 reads CASSDRVGTGELFF. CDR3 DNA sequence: TGTGCCAGCAGCGATAGGGTCGGCACCGGGGAGCTGTTTTTT.

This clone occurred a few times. The chain's CDR3 is CASSLGPTGELFF. DNA for the CDR3: TGTGCCAGCAGCTTAGGCCCCACCGGGGAGCTGTTTTTT. The V gene is TRBV11-3, the J gene TRBJ2-2, with D hard to call. This CDR3 comprises 13 residues. Trimming stripped 1 base from V and 4 bases from J, with 4 bases between. CDR1 SGHNT and CDR2 YENEEA come from the germline V gene.

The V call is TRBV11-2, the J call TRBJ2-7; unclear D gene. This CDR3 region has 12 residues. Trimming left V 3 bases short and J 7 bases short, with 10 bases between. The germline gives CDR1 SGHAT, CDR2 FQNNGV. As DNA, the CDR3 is TGTGCCAGCAGCTTTCTAGGTGATGAGCAGTACTTC. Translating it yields CASSFLGDEQYF.

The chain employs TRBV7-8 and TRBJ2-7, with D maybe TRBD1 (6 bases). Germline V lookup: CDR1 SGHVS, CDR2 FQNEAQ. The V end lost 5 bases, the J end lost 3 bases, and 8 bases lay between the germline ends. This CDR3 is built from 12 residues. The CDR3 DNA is TGTGCCAGCAGCGTACAGGGCTACGAGCAGTACTTC. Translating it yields CASSVQGYEQYF.

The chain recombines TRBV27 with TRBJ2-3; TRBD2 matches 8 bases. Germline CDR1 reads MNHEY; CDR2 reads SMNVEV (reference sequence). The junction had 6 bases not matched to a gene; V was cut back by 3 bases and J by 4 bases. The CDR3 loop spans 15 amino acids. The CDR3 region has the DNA TGTGCCAGCAGTTTCCAGCGGGAGTGGTCAGATACGCAGTATTTT. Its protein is CASSFQREWSDTQYF.